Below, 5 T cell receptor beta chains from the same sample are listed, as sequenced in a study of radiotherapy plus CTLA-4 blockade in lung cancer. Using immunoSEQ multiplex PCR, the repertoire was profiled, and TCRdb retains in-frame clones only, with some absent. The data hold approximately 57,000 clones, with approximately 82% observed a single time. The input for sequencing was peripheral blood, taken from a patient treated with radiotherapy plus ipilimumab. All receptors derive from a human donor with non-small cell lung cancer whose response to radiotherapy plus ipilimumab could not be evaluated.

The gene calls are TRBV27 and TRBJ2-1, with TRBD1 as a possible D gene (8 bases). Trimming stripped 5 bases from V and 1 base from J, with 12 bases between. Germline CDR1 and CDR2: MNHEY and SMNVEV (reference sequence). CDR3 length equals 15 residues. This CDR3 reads CASSQRDRSYNEQFF. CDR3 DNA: TGTGCCAGCAGTCAGCGGGACAGGTCCTACAATGAGCAGTTCTTC.

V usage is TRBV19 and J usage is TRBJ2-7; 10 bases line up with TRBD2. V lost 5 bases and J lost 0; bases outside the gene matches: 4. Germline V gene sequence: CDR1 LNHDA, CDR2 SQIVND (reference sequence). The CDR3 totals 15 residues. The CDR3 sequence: CASSDGLADSYEQYF. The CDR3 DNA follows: TGTGCCAGTAGTGATGGACTAGCGGACTCCTACGAGCAGTACTTC.

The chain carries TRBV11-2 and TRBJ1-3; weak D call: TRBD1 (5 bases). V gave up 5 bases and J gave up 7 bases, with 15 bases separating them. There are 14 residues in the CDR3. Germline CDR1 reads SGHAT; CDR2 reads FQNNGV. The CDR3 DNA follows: TGTGCCAGCAGCCTTGGGACTTCCAAGAACACCATATATTTT. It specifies CASSLGTSKNTIYF.

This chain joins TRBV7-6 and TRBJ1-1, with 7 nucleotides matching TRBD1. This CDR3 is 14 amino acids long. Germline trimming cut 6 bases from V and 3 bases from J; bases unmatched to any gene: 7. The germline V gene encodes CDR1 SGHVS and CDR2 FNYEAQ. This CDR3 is CASSPGGLDTEAFF. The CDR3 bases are TGTGCCAGCAGTCCAGGGGGTTTGGACACTGAAGCTTTCTTT.

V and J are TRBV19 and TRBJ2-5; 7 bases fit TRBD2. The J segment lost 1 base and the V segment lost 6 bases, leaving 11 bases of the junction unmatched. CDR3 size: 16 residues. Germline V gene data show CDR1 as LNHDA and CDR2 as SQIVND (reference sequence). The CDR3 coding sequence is TGTGCCAGTAGCCCGGGAGGAGAGCAGATCCAAGAGACCCAGTACTTC. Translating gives CASSPGGEQIQETQYF.